A single sample is the source of the 29 T cell receptor beta chains below, sequenced in a study of control samples from healthy donors and cancer patients. Only in-frame clones appear in the TCRdb table, and some are missing; sequencing was by immunoSEQ multiplex PCR. The data show fewer than 200,000 clones, nearly 96% seen once. The material sequenced was blood. Source of these receptors: a woman aged 25 to 39 in good health.

This sequence joins TRBV4-1 and TRBJ2-7, with 9 bases matching TRBD1. The V gene's germline CDR1 is MGHRA and CDR2 YSYEKL. This CDR3 is built from 15 residues. The J segment lost 2 bases and the V segment lost 0 bases, leaving 2 bases of the junction unmatched. CDR3 residues: CASSQEGQGTYEQYF. CDR3 in DNA: TGCGCCAGCAGCCAAGAGGGACAGGGAACCTACGAGCAGTACTTC.

V gene TRBV3-1 (or the pseudogene TRBV3-2) combines with J gene TRBJ1-5, with a tentative D call TRBD1 (5 bases). The CDR3 runs 15 residues. CDR1 LGHDT and CDR2 YNNKEL come from the germline V gene (reference sequence). Trimming stripped 0 bases from V and 2 bases from J, with 8 bases between. The CDR3: CASSQEGRGNQPQHF. The CDR3 DNA reads as TGTGCCAGCAGCCAAGAGGGCAGGGGCAATCAGCCCCAGCATTTT.

The genes are TRBV20-1 and TRBJ1-2; D is unresolved. Germline CDR1 DFQATT, CDR2 SNEGSKA (reference sequence). The CDR3 is 10 amino acids. The V gene lost 0 bases and the J gene lost 13 bases, with 9 bases spanning the gap. The CDR3 spells CSARDFLITF. For the CDR3, the DNA is TGCAGTGCTAGAGATTTCCTCATCACCTTC.

CDR3 in amino acids: CSARLNYGYTF. The CDR3 nucleotides read TGCAGTGCTAGGCTGAACTATGGCTACACCTTC. The chain recombines TRBV20-1 with TRBJ1-2; no definite D call. The CDR3 is made up of 11 amino acids. Trimming removed 3 bases at V and 2 bases at J, with 4 bases between. From germline, CDR1 is DFQATT and CDR2 SNEGSKA (reference sequence).

The genes are TRBV5-4 and TRBJ2-1, with D perhaps TRBD1 (6 bases). The germline V and J ends were trimmed by 2 bases and 10 bases, with 13 bases remaining between them. The CDR3 covers 13 residues. Germline values: CDR1 SGHNT, CDR2 YYREEE (reference sequence). CDR3 sequence reads: CASSFSWGREQFF. The CDR3, as DNA: TGTGCCAGCAGCTTCTCCTGGGGGCGGGAGCAGTTCTTC.

The J gene is TRBJ2-3, the V gene TRBV7-9, with D possibly being TRBD1 (5 bases). The CDR3 has 13 residues. Trimming took off 4 bases at V and 4 bases at J, with 9 bases between the two ends. The germline gives CDR1 SEHNR, CDR2 FQNEAQ (reference sequence). The CDR3 reads CASSSVGADTQYF. CDR3 sequence (DNA): TGTGCCAGCAGCTCAGTAGGGGCAGATACGCAGTATTTT. Variable domain in full (rest from reference TRBV7-9 and TRBJ2-3): DTGVSQNPRHKITKRGQNVTFRCDPISEHNRLYWYRQTLGQGPEFLTYFQNEAQLEKSRLLSDRFSAERPKGSFSTLEIQRTEQGDSAMYLCASSSVGADTQYFGPGTRLTVL.

Comments on this clone: This sample includes further DNA sequences coding for the same CDR3. This chain connects TRBV6-1 to TRBJ2-3; TRBD2 aligns across 13 bases. J was trimmed by 3 bases and V by 4 bases; bases with no gene match: 7. In germline, CDR1 is MNHNS, CDR2 SASEGT. The CDR3 totals 17 residues. The CDR3 is CASSGGLAGIKTDTQYF. The CDR3 DNA is TGTGCCAGCAGTGGGGGACTAGCGGGGATAAAAACAGATACGCAGTATTTT.

J is TRBJ2-3 and V is TRBV7-9, with a weak D call TRBD2 (6 bases). The CDR3 extends over 15 amino acids. Trimming shortened V by 6 bases and J by 4 bases, and 17 bases separated the two germline ends. Germline CDR1 and CDR2: SEHNR and FQNEAQ (reference sequence). CDR3 sequence reads: CASSLGGGVSDTQYF. As DNA, the CDR3 is TGTGCCAGCAGTCTAGGAGGAGGGGTGTCAGATACGCAGTATTTT.

J is TRBJ2-1 and V is TRBV5-5; tentative D call: TRBD2 (6 bases). With 1 base removed from V and 0 bases from J, the gap between germline ends came to 8 bases. Germline V gene lookup returns CDR1 SGHKS and CDR2 YYEKEE (reference sequence). This CDR3 is built from 15 residues. The CDR3 nucleotides are TGTGCCAGCAGCTTGAAACTAGCCTCCTACAATGAGCAGTTCTTC. This gives the protein CASSLKLASYNEQFF.

The CDR3 sequence: CASSTVGYGNQPQHF. The CDR3 region has the DNA TGTGCCAGCAGCACCGTGGGGTATGGAAATCAGCCCCAGCATTTT. This chain links TRBV11-2 with TRBJ1-5; D is unclear. Per the germline V gene, CDR1 is SGHAT and CDR2 is FQNNGV. The CDR3 runs to 15 residues. The germline V and J ends were trimmed by 5 bases and 4 bases, with 15 bases remaining between them.

The chain carries TRBV5-1 and TRBJ1-5, with D uncertain. Trimming stripped 0 bases from V and 4 bases from J, with 5 bases between. The CDR3 runs to 13 residues. CDR1 is SGHRS and CDR2 is YFSETQ in the germline V gene. For the CDR3, the DNA is TGCGCCAGCAGCTTGGACGGAAATCAGCCCCAGCATTTT. Translation: CASSLDGNQPQHF.

The chain employs TRBV6-5 and TRBJ1-1, with D possibly matching TRBD1 (6 bases). This CDR3 contains 14 residues. Germline loops: CDR1 MNHEY, CDR2 SVGAGI. The V end was cut by 6 bases, the J end by 7 bases, with 18 bases between. The CDR3 DNA follows: TGTGCCAGCAGGGCCGAAGCAGGGGTAGGTGAAGCTTTCTTT. This gives the protein CASRAEAGVGEAFF.

The V and J genes are TRBV5-4 and TRBJ2-3, with 7 bases fitting TRBD1. V lost 4 bases and J lost 1; bases outside the gene matches: 0. The CDR3 is 13 residues long. Germline CDR1 is SGHNT and CDR2 is YYREEE (reference sequence). The CDR3 bases are TGTGCCAGCAGCCAGGGGGGCACAGATACGCAGTATTTT. Translation: CASSQGGTDTQYF.

The chain joins TRBV5-5 to TRBJ1-1, with D uncertain. V lost 4 bases, J lost 3 bases, and 16 bases lay in between. The CDR3 sequence is 15 residues long. The germline V gene has CDR1 SGHKS and CDR2 YYEKEE (reference sequence). For the CDR3, the DNA is TGTGCCAGCAGCCTACCTGTCCGCGGGTACACTGAAGCTTTCTTT. Translated: CASSLPVRGYTEAFF.

The chain recombines TRBV24-1 with TRBJ2-1; the D is unclear. This CDR3 has 15 amino acids. Per the germline V gene, CDR1 is KGHDR and CDR2 is SFDVKD. Trimming left V 3 bases short and J 7 bases short, with 15 bases between. The CDR3 DNA reads TGTGCCACCAGTGATACGAGGACCAGAAAGAATGAGCAGTTCTTC. This codes for CATSDTRTRKNEQFF.

This clone showed up just once. The J gene is TRBJ1-4, the V gene TRBV30, with D tentatively TRBD1 (6 bases). Looked up from germline, CDR1 is GTSNPN and CDR2 is SVGIG (reference sequence). This CDR3 is 15 amino acids long. V was clipped by 1 base and J by 7 bases, with 16 bases between them. CDR3 in DNA: TGTGCCTGGAGTGGAATCAGGGGTCTAGCTGAAAAACTGTTTTTT. Encoded protein: CAWSGIRGLAEKLFF.

V is TRBV5-6 and J is TRBJ2-5; D may be TRBD2 (5 bases). Looked up from germline, CDR1 is SGHDT and CDR2 is YYEEEE. The CDR3 loop spans 13 amino acids. Trimming shortened V by 5 bases and J by 4 bases, and 12 bases separated the two germline ends. CDR3 region: CASRDSSSETQYF. The CDR3, as DNA: TGTGCCAGCAGGGACTCGAGCTCAGAGACCCAGTACTTC.

V usage is TRBV4-1 and J usage is TRBJ1-3; the D is unclear. Germline values: CDR1 MGHRA, CDR2 YSYEKL. This CDR3 is 12 amino acids long. V dropped 8 bases and J dropped 4 bases, with 9 bases sitting between them. CDR3 in amino acids: CASRGSGNTIYF. The CDR3 DNA reads as TGCGCCAGCCGAGGCTCCGGAAACACCATATATTTT.

The chain has TRBV18 and TRBJ1-2; D uncertain. The CDR3 has 13 residues. The V end was cut by 9 bases, the J end by 0 bases, with 11 bases between. The germline CDR1 and CDR2 sequences are KGHSH and LQKENI. CDR3 coding DNA: TGTGCCAGTTACGCTTCCGCTAACTATGGCTACACCTTC. It yields the protein CASYASANYGYTF.

This chain joins TRBV28 and TRBJ1-1; weak D call: TRBD1 (6 bases). Germline-derived CDR1 and CDR2 are MDHEN and SYDVKM. The CDR3 runs to 14 residues. V was pared by 3 bases and J by 6 bases, with 14 bases between. This CDR3 is CASSFRLEGAEAFF. CDR3 nucleotide sequence: TGTGCCAGCAGTTTTCGGTTGGAGGGGGCTGAAGCTTTCTTT.

This chain connects TRBV5-1 to TRBJ2-5; D might be TRBD1 (5 bases). The V end was cut by 4 bases, the J end by 1 base, with 8 bases between. The CDR3 loop spans 13 amino acids. Germline-derived CDR1 and CDR2 are SGHRS and YFSETQ. The CDR3 region is CASSPDIQETQYF. For the CDR3, the DNA is TGCGCCAGCAGCCCGGACATCCAAGAGACCCAGTACTTC.

The chain uses TRBV6-1 and TRBJ1-6; no clear D. Looked up from germline, CDR1 is MNHNS and CDR2 is SASEGT. The CDR3 sequence is 13 residues long. V was clipped by 3 bases and J by 10 bases, with 10 bases between them. CDR3 in DNA: TGTGCCAGCAGTGAGGGTGAGAGGTCACCCCTCCACTTT. Amino acid sequence: CASSEGERSPLHF.

This chain uses TRBV18 with TRBJ2-2; D perhaps matches TRBD1 (6 bases). Trimming removed 3 bases at V and 8 bases at J, with 13 bases between. Germline V gives CDR1 KGHSH, CDR2 LQKENI. CDR3 size: 14 residues. The CDR3 is CASSPRQGPGELFF. The CDR3 bases are TGTGCCAGCTCACCGAGGCAGGGGCCTGGGGAGCTGTTTTTT.

The gene calls are TRBV6-2 or TRBV6-3 and TRBJ1-2, with D possibly matching TRBD1 (5 bases). V lost 5 bases and J 8 bases, leaving 27 bases between the germline ends. The CDR3 spans 17 residues. The germline V gene has CDR1 MNHEY and CDR2 SVGEGT. CDR3 in amino acids: CASSKPGLSLFLTGYTF. The CDR3 bases are TGTGCCAGCAGTAAACCGGGACTCAGCCTATTCTTAACGGGCTACACCTTC.

The V call is TRBV24-1, the J call TRBJ2-7; 8 nucleotides match TRBD1. V shed 11 bases and J 4 bases; nucleotides not matched to a gene: 21. In germline, CDR1 is KGHDR, CDR2 SFDVKD. CDR3 length equals 17 residues. Written as DNA, the CDR3 is TGTGCCAGCTACCCGGATCGAGGACAGGGAGTAAATTACGAGCAGTACTTC. Its translation is CASYPDRGQGVNYEQYF.

This chain uses TRBV5-5 with TRBJ2-5, with unresolved D. This CDR3 has 13 residues. The germline V gene encodes CDR1 SGHKS and CDR2 YYEKEE (reference sequence). V was trimmed by 4 bases and J by 3 bases, leaving 10 bases between them. The CDR3 DNA reads TGTGCCAGCAGCCCGCGACCCGAAGAGACCCAGTACTTC. It is translated as CASSPRPEETQYF.

The V call is TRBV30, the J call TRBJ2-7; 12 bases fit TRBD1. Germline CDR1 and CDR2: GTSNPN and SVGIG (reference sequence). After removal of 3 bases from V and 3 bases from J, the junction contained 6 bases not matched to a gene. The CDR3 length is 15 residues. The CDR3 sequence: CAWSRDRGQNYEQYF. The CDR3 DNA reads as TGTGCCTGGAGCCGGGACAGGGGGCAGAACTACGAGCAGTACTTC. Complete variable domain (other parts from reference TRBV30 and TRBJ2-7): SQTIHQWPATLVQPVGSPLSLECTVEGTSNPNLYWYRQAAGRGLQLLFYSVGIGQISSEVPQNLSASRPQDRQFILSSKKLLLSDSGFYLCAWSRDRGQNYEQYFGPGTRLTVT.

This chain links TRBV6-5 with TRBJ2-2, with 7 bases identical to TRBD1. Germline CDR1 reads MNHEY; CDR2 reads SVGAGI. The CDR3 sequence is 16 residues long. V lost 0 bases, J lost 1 base, and 2 bases stayed unmatched. In DNA form, the CDR3 reads TGTGCCAGCAGTTACTCTGGGACAGAGAACACCGGGGAGCTGTTTTTT. Its translation: CASSYSGTENTGELFF.

The rearrangement uses TRBV30 and TRBJ1-3; D is uncertain. The V end was cut by 4 bases, the J end by 2 bases, with 9 bases between. The CDR3 has 13 amino acids. Looked up from germline, CDR1 is GTSNPN and CDR2 is SVGIG (reference sequence). As DNA, the CDR3 is TGTGCCTGGATATCAGGTCCTGGAAACACCATATATTTT. It encodes CAWISGPGNTIYF.